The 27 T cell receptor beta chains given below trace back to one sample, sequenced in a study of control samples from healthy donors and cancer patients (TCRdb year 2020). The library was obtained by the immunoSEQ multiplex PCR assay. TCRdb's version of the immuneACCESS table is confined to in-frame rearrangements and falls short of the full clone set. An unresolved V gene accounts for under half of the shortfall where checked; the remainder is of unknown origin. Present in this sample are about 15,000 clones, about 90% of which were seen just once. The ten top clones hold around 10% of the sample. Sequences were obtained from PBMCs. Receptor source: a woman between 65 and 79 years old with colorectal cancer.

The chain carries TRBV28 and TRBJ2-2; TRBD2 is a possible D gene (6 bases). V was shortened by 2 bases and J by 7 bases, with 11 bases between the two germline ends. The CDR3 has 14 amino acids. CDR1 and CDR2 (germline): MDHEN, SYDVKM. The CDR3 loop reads CASSLGTLGGELFF. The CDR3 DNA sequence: TGTGCCAGCAGTTTAGGGACTCTCGGCGGGGAGCTGTTTTTT.

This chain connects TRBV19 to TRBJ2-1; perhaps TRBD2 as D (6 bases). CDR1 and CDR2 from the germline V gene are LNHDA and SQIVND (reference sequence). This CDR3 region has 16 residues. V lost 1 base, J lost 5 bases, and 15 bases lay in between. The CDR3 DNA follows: TGTGCCAGTAGTATAGCCCCGGGAGTGAGCCACAATGAGCAGTTCTTC. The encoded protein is CASSIAPGVSHNEQFF.

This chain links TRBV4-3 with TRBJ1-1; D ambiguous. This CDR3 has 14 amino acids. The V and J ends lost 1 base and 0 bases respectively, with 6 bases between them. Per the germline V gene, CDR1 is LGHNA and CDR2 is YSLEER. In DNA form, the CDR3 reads TGCGCCAGCAGCCAAGGGACGGTGAACACTGAAGCTTTCTTT. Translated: CASSQGTVNTEAFF.

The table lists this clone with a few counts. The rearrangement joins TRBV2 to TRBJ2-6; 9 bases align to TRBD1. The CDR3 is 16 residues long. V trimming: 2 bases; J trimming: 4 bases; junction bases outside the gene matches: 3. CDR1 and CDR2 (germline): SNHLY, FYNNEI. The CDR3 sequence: CASSERTGVGANVLTF. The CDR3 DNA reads TGTGCCAGCAGTGAAAGGACAGGGGTCGGGGCCAACGTCCTGACTTTC. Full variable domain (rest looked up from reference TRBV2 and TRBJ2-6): EPEVTQTPSHQVTQMGQEVILRCVPISNHLYFYWYRQILGQKVEFLVSFYNNEISEKSEIFDDQFSVERPDGSNFTLKIRSTKLEDSAMYFCASSERTGVGANVLTFGAGSRLTVL.

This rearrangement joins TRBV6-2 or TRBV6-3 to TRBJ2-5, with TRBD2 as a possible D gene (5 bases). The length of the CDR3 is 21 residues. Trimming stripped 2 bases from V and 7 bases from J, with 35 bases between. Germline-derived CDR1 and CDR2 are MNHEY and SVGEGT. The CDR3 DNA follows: TGTGCCAGCAGTTACACCCGCGGTAGGGCGGACGGACTGGCCCGTCGTGGGACCCAGTACTTC. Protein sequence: CASSYTRGRADGLARRGTQYF.

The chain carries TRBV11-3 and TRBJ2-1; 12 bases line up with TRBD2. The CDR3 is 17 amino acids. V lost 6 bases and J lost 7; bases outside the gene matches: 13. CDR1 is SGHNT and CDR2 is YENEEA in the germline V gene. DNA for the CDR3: TGTGCCAGCAGACCTCCCTCTAGCGGGGGGGCCGGGAATGAGCAGTTCTTC. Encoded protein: CASRPPSSGGAGNEQFF.

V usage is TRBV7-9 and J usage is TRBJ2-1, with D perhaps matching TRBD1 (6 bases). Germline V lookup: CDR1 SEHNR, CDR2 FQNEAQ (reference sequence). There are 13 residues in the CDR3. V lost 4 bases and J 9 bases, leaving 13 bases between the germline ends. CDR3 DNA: TGTGCCAGCAGCTACGGACAGAAGGGTGAGCAGTTCTTC. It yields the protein CASSYGQKGEQFF.

CDR3 region: CASSNPGQDTGELFF. The CDR3 DNA follows: TGTGCCAGCAGCAACCCGGGACAGGACACCGGGGAGCTGTTTTTT. The J gene is TRBJ2-2, the V gene TRBV9, with 8 bases that match TRBD1. The germline gives CDR1 SGDLS, CDR2 YYNGEE. CDR3 length: 15 amino acids. J gave up 3 bases and V 4 bases, and 5 bases lay outside the gene matches.

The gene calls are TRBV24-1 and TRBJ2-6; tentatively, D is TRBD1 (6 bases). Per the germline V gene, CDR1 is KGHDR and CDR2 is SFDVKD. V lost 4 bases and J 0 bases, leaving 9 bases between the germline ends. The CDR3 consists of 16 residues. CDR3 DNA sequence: TGTGCCACCAGTGACAACAGGGCCTCTGGGGCCAACGTCCTGACTTTC. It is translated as CATSDNRASGANVLTF.

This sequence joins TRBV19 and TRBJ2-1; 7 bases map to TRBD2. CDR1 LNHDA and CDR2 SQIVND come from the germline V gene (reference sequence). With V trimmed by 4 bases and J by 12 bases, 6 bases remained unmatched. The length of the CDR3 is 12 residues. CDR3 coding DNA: TGTGCCAGTAGTACCCCTAGCGGTGCGCAGTTCTTC. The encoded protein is CASSTPSGAQFF.

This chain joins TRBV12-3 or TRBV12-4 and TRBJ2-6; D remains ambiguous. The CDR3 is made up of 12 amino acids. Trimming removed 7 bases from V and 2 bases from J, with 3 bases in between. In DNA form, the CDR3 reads TGTGCCAGCAACACTGGGGCCAACGTCCTGACTTTC. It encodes CASNTGANVLTF.

The CDR3: CASNGLVYNEQFF. CDR3 coding DNA: TGTGCCAGCAACGGACTAGTTTACAATGAGCAGTTCTTC. The chain combines TRBV6-6 with TRBJ2-1; 7 bases agree with TRBD2. The germline V gene has CDR1 MNHNY and CDR2 SVGAGI (reference sequence). The CDR3 consists of 13 residues. The V and J ends lost 7 bases and 4 bases, in that order; junction bases with no gene match: 4.

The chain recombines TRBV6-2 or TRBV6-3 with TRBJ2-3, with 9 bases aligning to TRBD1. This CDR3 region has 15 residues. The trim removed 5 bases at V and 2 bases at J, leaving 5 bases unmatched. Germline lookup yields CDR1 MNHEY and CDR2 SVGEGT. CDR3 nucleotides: TGTGCCAGCAGTCCACAGGGGGCTTCCACAGATACGCAGTATTTT. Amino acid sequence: CASSPQGASTDTQYF.

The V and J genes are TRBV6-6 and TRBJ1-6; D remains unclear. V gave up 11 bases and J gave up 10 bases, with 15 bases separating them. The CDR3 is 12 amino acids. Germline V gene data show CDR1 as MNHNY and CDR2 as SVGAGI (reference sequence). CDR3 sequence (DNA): TGTGCCGCCGGCCTCCTGGGATCACCCCTCCACTTT. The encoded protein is CAAGLLGSPLHF.

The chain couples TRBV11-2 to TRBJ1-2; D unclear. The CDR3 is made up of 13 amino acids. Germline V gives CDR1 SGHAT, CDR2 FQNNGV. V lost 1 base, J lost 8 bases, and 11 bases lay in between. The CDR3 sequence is CASSLGYVEGYTF. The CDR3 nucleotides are TGTGCCAGCAGCTTAGGTTACGTTGAGGGCTACACCTTC.

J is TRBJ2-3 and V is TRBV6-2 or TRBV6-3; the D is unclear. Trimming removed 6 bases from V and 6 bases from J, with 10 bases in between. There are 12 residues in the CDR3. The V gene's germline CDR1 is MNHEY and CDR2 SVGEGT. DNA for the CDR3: TGTGCCAGCAGCCCGAATACGGATACGCAGTATTTT. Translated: CASSPNTDTQYF.

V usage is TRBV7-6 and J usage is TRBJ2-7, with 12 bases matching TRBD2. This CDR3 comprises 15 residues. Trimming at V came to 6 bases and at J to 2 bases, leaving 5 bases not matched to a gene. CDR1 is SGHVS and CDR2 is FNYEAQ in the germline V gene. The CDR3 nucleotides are TGTGCCAGCAGTCCCCGGACTAGCGGGACCTACGAGCAGTACTTC. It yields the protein CASSPRTSGTYEQYF.

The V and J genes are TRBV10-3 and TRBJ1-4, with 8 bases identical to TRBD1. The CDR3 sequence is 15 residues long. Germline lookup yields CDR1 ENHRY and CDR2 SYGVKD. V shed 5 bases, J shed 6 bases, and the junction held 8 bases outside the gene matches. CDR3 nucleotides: TGTGCCATCAGTAATCCGGGACAGGATGATGAAAAACTGTTTTTT. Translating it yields CAISNPGQDDEKLFF.

In nucleotides, the CDR3 is TGTGCCAGCAGCCGAGGGACTAGCTTCAGAGAGACCCAGTACTTC. Translation: CASSRGTSFRETQYF. The rearrangement links TRBV14 to TRBJ2-5; 9 nucleotides line up with TRBD2. V shed 4 bases, J shed 4 bases, and the junction held 7 bases outside the gene matches. CDR3 length equals 15 residues. Germline CDR1 is SGHDN and CDR2 is FVKESK.

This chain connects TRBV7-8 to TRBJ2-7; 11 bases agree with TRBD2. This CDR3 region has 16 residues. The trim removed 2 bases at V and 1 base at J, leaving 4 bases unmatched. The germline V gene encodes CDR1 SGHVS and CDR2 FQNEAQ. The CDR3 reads CASSLLAGGDSYEQYF. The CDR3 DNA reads TGTGCCAGCAGCTTATTAGCGGGAGGGGATTCCTACGAGCAGTACTTC.

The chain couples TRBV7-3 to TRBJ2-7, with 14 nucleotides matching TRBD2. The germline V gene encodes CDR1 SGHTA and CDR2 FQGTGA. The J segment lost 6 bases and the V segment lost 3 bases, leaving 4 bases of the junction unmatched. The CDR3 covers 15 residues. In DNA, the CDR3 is TGTGCCAGCAGCTTGACTAGCGGGGGGGGTACCGAGCAGTACTTC. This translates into CASSLTSGGGTEQYF.

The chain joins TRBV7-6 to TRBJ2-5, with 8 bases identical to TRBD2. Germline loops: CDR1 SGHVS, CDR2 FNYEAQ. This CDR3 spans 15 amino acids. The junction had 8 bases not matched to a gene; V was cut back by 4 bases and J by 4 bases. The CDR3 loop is CASSSRSGSGETQYF. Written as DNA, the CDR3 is TGTGCCAGCAGCTCGAGAAGCGGGAGTGGAGAGACCCAGTACTTC.

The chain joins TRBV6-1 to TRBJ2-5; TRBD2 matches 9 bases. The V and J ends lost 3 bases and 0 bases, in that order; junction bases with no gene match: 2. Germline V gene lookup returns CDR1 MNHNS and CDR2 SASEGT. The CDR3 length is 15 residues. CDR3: CASSDGLAYQETQYF. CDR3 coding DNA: TGTGCCAGCAGTGATGGACTAGCGTACCAAGAGACCCAGTACTTC.

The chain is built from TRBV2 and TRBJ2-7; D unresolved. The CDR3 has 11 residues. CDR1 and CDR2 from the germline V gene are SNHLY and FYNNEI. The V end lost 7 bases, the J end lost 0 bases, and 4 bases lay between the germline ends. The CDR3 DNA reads TGTGCCAGCACCAGCTCCTACGAGCAGTACTTC. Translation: CASTSSYEQYF. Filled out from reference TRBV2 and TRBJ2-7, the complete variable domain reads EPEVTQTPSHQVTQMGQEVILRCVPISNHLYFYWYRQILGQKVEFLVSFYNNEISEKSEIFDDQFSVERPDGSNFTLKIRSTKLEDSAMYFCASTSSYEQYFGPGTRLTVT.

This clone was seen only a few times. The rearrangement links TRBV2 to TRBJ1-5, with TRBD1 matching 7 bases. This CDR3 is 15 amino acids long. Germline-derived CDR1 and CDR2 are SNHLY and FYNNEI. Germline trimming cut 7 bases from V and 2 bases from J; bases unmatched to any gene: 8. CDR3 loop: CASTSDRYGNQPQHF. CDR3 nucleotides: TGTGCCAGCACTTCGGACAGGTACGGCAATCAGCCCCAGCATTTT.

CDR3 sequence (DNA): TGCGCCAGCAGCACCGGGCCTGATACGCAGTATTTT. Amino acids: CASSTGPDTQYF. The rearrangement links TRBV5-1 to TRBJ2-3; D is unclear. The CDR3 covers 12 residues. Per germline, CDR1 SGHRS and CDR2 YFSETQ. V was clipped by 4 bases and J by 6 bases, with 9 bases between them.

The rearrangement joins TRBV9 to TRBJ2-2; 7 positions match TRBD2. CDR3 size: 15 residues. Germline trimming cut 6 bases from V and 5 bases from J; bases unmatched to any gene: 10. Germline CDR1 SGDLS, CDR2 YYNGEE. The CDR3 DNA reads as TGTGCCAGCACCCGACTAGCTCTGGGAACCGGGGAGCTGTTTTTT. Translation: CASTRLALGTGELFF.